Described below is a single T cell receptor (beta chain) sequence and its context. Antigen unknown. This entry is derived from a study of post-analysis software for immune sequencing data. Study overall: Some patients lacked subtype; others had relapsing-remitting, secondary progressive or progressive-relapsing disease. General study results and limits: There were several TRBV segments more frequent in patients than controls, and TRBV5-6, TRBV5-1 and TRBV20-1 were among them. Normalized Chao1 diversity in multiple sclerosis patients fell significantly below that of controls.

The CDR3 has 14 residues. The V gene's germline CDR1 is SGHRS and CDR2 YFSETQ. V was clipped by 5 bases and J by 3 bases, with 15 bases between them. Prepared libraries of TCR beta cDNA carried unique molecular identifiers. From the PCR reads, TCRdb called clonotypes with MiXCR, one entry per CDR3 protein. The sample lists 450,000 or so distinct CDR3 sequences, under 55% occurring once. The TCR sequence derives from a girl aged 10 to 17 with multiple sclerosis. The sequenced material came from blood. The chain links TRBV5-1 to TRBJ2-7; possible D gene TRBD2, 6 bases. CDR3: CASSRDSQYYEQYF. CDR3 sequence (DNA): TGCGCCAGCAGTCGGGACTCCCAGTACTACGAGCAGTACTTC.